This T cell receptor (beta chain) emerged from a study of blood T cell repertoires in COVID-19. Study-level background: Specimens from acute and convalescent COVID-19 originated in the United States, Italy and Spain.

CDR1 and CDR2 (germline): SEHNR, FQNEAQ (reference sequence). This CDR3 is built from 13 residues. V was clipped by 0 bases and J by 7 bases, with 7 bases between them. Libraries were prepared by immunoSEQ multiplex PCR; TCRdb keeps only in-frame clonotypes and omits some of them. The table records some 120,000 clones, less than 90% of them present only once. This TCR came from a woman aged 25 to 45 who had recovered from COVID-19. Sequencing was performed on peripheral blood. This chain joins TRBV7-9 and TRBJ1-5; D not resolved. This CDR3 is CASSLAQNQPQHF. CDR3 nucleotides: TGTGCCAGCAGCTTAGCGCAGAACCAGCCCCAGCATTTT.